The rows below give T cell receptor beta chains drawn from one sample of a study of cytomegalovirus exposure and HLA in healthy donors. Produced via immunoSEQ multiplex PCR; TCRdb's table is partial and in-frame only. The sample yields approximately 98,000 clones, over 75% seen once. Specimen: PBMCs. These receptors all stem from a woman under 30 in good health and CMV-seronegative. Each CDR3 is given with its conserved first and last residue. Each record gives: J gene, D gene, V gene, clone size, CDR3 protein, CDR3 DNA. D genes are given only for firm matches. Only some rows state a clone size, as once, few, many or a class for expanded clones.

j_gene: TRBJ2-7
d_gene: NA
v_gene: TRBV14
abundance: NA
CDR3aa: CASSQQYSYEQYF
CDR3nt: TGTGCCAGCAGCCAACAGTACTCCTACGAGCAGTACTTC

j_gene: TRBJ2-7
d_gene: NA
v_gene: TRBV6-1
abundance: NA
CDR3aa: CASKFIYEQYF
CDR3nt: TGTGCCAGCAAATTCATCTACGAGCAGTACTTC

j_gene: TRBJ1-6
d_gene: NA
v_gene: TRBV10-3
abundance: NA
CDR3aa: CAISEPFSGTPLHF
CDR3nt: TGTGCCATCAGTGAACCCTTCTCGGGAACACCCCTCCACTTT

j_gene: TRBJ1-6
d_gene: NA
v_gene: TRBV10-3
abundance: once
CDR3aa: CAISEGGGGSPLHF
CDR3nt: TGTGCCATCAGTGAAGGGGGGGGTGGTTCACCCCTCCACTTT

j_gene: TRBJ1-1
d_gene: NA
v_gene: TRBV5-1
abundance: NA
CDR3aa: CASSLPGPQAFF
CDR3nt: TGCGCCAGCAGCTTGCCTGGGCCACAAGCTTTCTTT

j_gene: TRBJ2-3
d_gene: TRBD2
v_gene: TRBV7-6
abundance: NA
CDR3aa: CASSSPRGGQDTQYF
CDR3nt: TGTGCCAGCAGCTCACCTCGGGGGGGCCAAGATACGCAGTATTTT

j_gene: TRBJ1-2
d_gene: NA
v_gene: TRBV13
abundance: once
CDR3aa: CASSLVRPNYGYTF
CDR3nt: TGTGCCAGCAGCTTAGTCAGGCCTAACTATGGCTACACCTTC

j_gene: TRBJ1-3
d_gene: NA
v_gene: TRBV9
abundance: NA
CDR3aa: CASSVGGANSGNTIYF
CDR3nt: TGTGCCAGCAGCGTAGGGGGAGCGAACTCTGGAAACACCATATATTTT

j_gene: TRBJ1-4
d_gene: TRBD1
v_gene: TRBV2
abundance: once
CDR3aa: CASSVKGAGEKLFF
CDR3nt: TGTGCCAGCAGTGTTAAGGGGGCGGGTGAAAAACTGTTTTTT

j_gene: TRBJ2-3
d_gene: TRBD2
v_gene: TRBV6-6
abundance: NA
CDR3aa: CASRLAGIGDTQYF
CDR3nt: TGTGCCAGCAGGCTAGCGGGGATAGGAGATACGCAGTATTTT

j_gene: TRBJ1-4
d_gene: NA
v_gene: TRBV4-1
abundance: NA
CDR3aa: CASSRASVGSNEKLFF
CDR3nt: TGCGCCAGCAGCCGGGCGTCGGTAGGGAGTAATGAAAAACTGTTTTTT

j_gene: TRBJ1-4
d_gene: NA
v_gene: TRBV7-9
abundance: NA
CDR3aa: CASSPYVEKLFF
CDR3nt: TGTGCCAGCAGCCCCTACGTGGAAAAACTGTTTTTT

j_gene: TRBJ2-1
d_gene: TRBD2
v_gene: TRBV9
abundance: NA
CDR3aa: CASSVEVAGGLGYNEQFF
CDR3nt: TGTGCCAGCAGCGTAGAAGTAGCGGGGGGCTTAGGGTACAATGAGCAGTTCTTC

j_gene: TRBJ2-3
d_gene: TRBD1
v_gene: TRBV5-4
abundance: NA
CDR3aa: CASSPTGGSSTDTQYF
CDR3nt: TGTGCCAGCAGCCCGACAGGGGGGTCTAGCACAGATACGCAGTATTTT

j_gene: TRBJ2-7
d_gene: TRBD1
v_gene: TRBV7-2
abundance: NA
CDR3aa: CASSWKGAGFEQYF
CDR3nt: TGTGCCAGCAGCTGGAAGGGGGCGGGCTTCGAGCAGTACTTC

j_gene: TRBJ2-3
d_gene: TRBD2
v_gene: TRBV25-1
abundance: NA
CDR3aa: CASSQRTSGGTDTQYF
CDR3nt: TGTGCCAGCAGTCAAAGGACTAGCGGGGGCACAGATACGCAGTATTTT

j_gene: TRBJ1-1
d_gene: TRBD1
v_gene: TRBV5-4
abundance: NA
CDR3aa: CASSFDRGSTEAFF
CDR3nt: TGTGCCAGCAGCTTTGACAGGGGTAGCACTGAAGCTTTCTTT

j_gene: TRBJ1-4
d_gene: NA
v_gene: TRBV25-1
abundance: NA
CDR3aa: CASIEGAGEKLFF
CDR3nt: TGTGCCAGCATAGAGGGTGCCGGGGAAAAACTGTTTTTT

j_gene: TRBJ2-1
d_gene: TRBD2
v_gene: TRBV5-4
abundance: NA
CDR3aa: CASSPGLAGASSSYNEQFF
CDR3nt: TGTGCCAGCAGCCCGGGACTAGCGGGGGCCTCTAGCTCCTACAATGAGCAGTTCTTC

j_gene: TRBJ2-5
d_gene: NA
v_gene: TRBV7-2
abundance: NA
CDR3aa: CASSPQRETQYF
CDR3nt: TGTGCCAGCAGCCCTCAGCGAGAGACCCAGTACTTC

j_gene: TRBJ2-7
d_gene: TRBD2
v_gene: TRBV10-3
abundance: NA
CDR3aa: CAIKGQGSSGSYEQYF
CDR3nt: TGTGCCATCAAGGGCCAAGGCTCTAGCGGCTCCTACGAGCAGTACTTC

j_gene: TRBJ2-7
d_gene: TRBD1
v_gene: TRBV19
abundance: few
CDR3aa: CASRQGGSAYEQYF
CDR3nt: TGTGCCAGTAGACAAGGGGGCTCAGCCTACGAGCAGTACTTC

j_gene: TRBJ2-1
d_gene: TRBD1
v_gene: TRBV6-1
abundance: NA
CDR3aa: CASSQDRVLVEQFF
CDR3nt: TGTGCCAGCTCTCAGGACAGGGTTCTTGTAGAGCAGTTCTTC

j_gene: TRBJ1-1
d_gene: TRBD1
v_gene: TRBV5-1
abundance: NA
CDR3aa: CASSLGGTENTEAFF
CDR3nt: TGCGCCAGCAGCTTGGGTGGGACAGAAAACACTGAAGCTTTCTTT

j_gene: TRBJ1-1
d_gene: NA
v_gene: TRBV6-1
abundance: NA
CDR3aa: CASSKQGENTEAFF
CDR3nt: TGTGCCAGCAGTAAACAGGGCGAAAACACTGAAGCTTTCTTT

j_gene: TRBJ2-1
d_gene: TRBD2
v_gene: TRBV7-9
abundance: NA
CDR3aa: CASSSVAGAIMDEQFF
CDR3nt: TGTGCCAGCAGCTCGGTAGCGGGGGCTATTATGGATGAGCAGTTCTTC

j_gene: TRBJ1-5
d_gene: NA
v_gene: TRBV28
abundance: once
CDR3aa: CASSFLPGRQPQHF
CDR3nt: TGTGCCAGCAGTTTCCTGCCGGGTCGGCAGCCCCAGCATTTT

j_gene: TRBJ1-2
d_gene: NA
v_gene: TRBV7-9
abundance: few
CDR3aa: CASSLQGLNDGYTF
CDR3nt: TGTGCCAGCAGCTTGCAGGGACTAAACGATGGCTACACCTTC

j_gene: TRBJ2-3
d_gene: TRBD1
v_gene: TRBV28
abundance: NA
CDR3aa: CASSFFVGAGTGTRDTQYF
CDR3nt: TGTGCCAGCAGTTTCTTCGTTGGGGCCGGGACAGGGACGCGGGATACGCAGTATTTT

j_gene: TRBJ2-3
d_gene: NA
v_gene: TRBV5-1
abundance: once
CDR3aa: CASSSNGYLVPADTQYF
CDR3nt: TGCGCCAGCAGCTCGAACGGGTACCTGGTCCCGGCAGATACGCAGTATTTT

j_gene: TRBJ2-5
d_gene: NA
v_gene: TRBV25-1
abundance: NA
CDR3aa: CASSEPQGGGETQYF
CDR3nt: TGTGCCAGCAGTGAACCGCAGGGGGGCGGGGAGACCCAGTACTTC

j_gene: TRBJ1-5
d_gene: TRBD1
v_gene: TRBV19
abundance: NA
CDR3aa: CASDHGDRNNQPQHF
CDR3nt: TGTGCCAGTGACCATGGGGACAGGAACAATCAGCCCCAGCATTTT

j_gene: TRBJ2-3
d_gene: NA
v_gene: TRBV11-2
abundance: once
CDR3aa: CASTTSTDTQYF
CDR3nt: TGTGCCAGCACCACTAGCACAGATACGCAGTATTTT

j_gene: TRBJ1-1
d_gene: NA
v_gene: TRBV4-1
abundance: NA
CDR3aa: CASSQLSKRGTEAFF
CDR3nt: TGCGCCAGCAGCCAACTGTCTAAGCGGGGCACTGAAGCTTTCTTT

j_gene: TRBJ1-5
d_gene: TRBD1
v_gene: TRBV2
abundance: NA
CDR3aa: CASRLTGGNQPQHF
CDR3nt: TGTGCCAGCAGGTTGACAGGGGGCAATCAGCCCCAGCATTTT

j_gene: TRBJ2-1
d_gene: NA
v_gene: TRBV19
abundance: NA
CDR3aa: CASSISYFQGTYNEQFF
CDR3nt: TGTGCCAGTAGTATCTCCTACTTTCAGGGTACTTACAATGAGCAGTTCTTC

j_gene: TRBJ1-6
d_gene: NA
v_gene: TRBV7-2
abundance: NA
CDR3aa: CASSLQGFNSPLHF
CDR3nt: TGTGCCAGCAGCTTACAGGGGTTTAATTCACCCCTCCACTTT

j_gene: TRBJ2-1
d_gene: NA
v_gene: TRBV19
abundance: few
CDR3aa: CASSIPRVSEVDEQFF
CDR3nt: TGTGCCAGTAGTATCCCCAGGGTATCAGAGGTGGATGAGCAGTTCTTC

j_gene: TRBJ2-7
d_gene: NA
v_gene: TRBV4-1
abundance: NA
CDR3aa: CASSHLSGSYEQYF
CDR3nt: TGCGCCAGCAGCCACTTATCCGGGAGCTACGAGCAGTACTTC

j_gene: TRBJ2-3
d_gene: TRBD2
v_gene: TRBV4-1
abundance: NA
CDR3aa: CASSQVGLAGGPSTDTQYF
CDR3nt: TGCGCCAGCAGCCAAGTGGGGCTAGCGGGGGGGCCGAGCACAGATACGCAGTATTTT

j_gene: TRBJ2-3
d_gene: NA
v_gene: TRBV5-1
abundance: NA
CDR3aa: CASSFFSTDTQYF
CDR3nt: TGCGCCAGCAGCTTCTTTAGCACAGATACGCAGTATTTT

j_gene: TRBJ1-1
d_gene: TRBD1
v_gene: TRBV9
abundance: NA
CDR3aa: CASSEGQGVDTEAFF
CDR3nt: TGTGCCAGCAGCGAGGGACAGGGGGTGGACACTGAAGCTTTCTTT

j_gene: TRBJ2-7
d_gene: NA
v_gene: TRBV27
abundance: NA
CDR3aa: CASSFTGTAYEQYF
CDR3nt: TGTGCCAGCAGTTTTACAGGAACGGCCTACGAGCAGTACTTC

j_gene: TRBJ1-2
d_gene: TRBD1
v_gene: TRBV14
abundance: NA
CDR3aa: CASSLTTGNYGYTF
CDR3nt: TGTGCCAGCAGCCTCACGACAGGGAACTATGGCTACACCTTC

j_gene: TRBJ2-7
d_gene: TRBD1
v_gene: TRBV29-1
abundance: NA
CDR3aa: CSVAPGQGYEQYF
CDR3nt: TGCAGCGTCGCCCCGGGACAGGGCTACGAGCAGTACTTC

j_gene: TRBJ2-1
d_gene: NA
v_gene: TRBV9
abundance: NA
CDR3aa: CASSPEQALVSGNEQFF
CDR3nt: TGTGCCAGCAGCCCAGAACAAGCCCTAGTCTCGGGGAATGAGCAGTTCTTC

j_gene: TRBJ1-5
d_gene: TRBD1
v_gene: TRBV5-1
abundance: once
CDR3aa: CASSPDRGGQPQHF
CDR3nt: TGCGCCAGCAGCCCCGACAGGGGGGGGCAGCCCCAGCATTTT

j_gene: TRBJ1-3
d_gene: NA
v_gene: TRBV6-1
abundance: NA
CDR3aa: CASSGDMSSGNTIYF
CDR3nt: TGTGCCAGCAGTGGAGACATGAGCTCTGGAAACACCATATATTTT

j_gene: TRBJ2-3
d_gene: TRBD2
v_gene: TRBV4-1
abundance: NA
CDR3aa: CASSQGLTTDTQYF
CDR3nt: TGCGCCAGCAGCCAGGGACTAACCACAGATACGCAGTATTTT

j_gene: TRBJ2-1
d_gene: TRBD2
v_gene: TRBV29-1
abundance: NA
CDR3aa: CSVTGTSGINEQFF
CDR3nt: TGCAGCGTGACCGGGACTAGTGGGATCAATGAGCAGTTCTTC

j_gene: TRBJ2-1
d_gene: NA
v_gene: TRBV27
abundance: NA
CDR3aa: CASSLVETGNEQFF
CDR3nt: TGTGCCAGCAGTTTAGTCGAGACGGGCAATGAGCAGTTCTTC

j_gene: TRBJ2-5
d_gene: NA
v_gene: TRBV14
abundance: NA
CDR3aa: CASSRFKGETQYF
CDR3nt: TGTGCCAGCAGCCGCTTCAAGGGGGAGACCCAGTACTTC

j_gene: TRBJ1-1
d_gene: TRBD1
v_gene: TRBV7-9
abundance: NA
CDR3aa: CASSHLQGANTEAFF
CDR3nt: TGTGCCAGCAGCCATTTACAGGGGGCAAACACTGAAGCTTTCTTT

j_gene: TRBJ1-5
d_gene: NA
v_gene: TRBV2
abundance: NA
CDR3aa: CASSVGEDQPQHF
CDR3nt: TGTGCCAGCAGTGTAGGAGAAGATCAGCCCCAGCATTTT

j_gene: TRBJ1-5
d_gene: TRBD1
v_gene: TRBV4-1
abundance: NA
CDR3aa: CASSSDRGNQPQHF
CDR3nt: TGCGCCAGCAGCTCCGACAGGGGCAATCAGCCCCAGCATTTT

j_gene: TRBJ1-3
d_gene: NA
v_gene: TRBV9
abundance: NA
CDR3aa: CASAKAAAGNTIYF
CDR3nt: TGTGCCAGCGCCAAGGCGGCAGCTGGAAACACCATATATTTT

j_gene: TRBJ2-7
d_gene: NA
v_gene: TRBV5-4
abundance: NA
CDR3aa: CASSSQGNVLYEQYF
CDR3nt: TGTGCCAGCAGCTCCCAGGGGAATGTGCTCTACGAGCAGTACTTC